These T cell receptor beta chains were read from a single sample in a study of CD8+ T cells in alopecia areata. Using immunoSEQ multiplex PCR, the repertoire was profiled, and TCRdb retains in-frame clones only, with some absent. The profile shows approximately 90,000 clones, about three quarters of them singletons. The input for sequencing was CD8+ T cells sorted from blood, taken at approximately week 44, from a patient treated with tofacitinib. Source of these receptors: a human donor with alopecia areata. Both conserved end residues are trimmed from each CDR3. Rows give clone size only sometimes, using once, few, many, or a class for an expanded clone.

length: 11; J: TRBJ2-1; size: once; V: TRBV7-8; CDR3: ASSLVGQGEQF
length: 11; J: TRBJ1-3; size: few; V: TRBV4-3; CDR3: ASSQDRQNTIY
length: 13; J: TRBJ2-5; size: -; V: TRBV7-8; CDR3: ASSLDTSGGETQY
length: 11; J: TRBJ1-1; size: -; V: TRBV6-6; CDR3: ASSHRVETEAF
length: 11; J: TRBJ2-7; size: -; V: TRBV4-1; CDR3: ASSRSGAYEQY
length: 13; J: TRBJ2-7; size: -; V: TRBV10-3; CDR3: AISESFERGNEQY
length: 13; J: TRBJ1-1; size: -; V: TRBV28; CDR3: ASSPLSRTNTEAF
length: 12; J: TRBJ2-7; size: -; V: TRBV29-1; CDR3: SVVRGQGSHEQY
length: 14; J: TRBJ2-3; size: -; V: TRBV11-2; CDR3: ASRSETGGVTDTQY
length: 12; J: TRBJ2-1; size: few; V: TRBV30; CDR3: ASSEGGRNNEQF
length: 11; J: TRBJ1-2; size: -; V: TRBV29-1; CDR3: SVEDSGVAGYT
length: 16; J: TRBJ1-5; size: -; V: TRBV23-1; CDR3: ASSQGGRALYSNQPQH
length: 13; J: TRBJ1-1; size: once; V: TRBV5-1; CDR3: ASSLGQGWNTEAF
length: 11; J: TRBJ2-7; size: few; V: TRBV29-1; CDR3: SVVDPTTYEQY
length: 13; J: TRBJ2-1; size: -; V: TRBV4-3; CDR3: ASSQDGTGGNEQF
length: 11; J: TRBJ1-1; size: -; V: TRBV30; CDR3: AWSDEQSRQAF
length: 11; J: TRBJ1-1; size: few; V: TRBV29-1; CDR3: SVAPGGHTEAF
length: 13; J: TRBJ1-2; size: -; V: TRBV7-9; CDR3: ASSLGGRGPYGYT
length: 11; J: TRBJ1-5; size: once; V: TRBV30; CDR3: ASRQGRGKPQH
length: 12; J: TRBJ2-1; size: -; V: TRBV11-2; CDR3: ASRPGQGKNEQF
length: 16; J: TRBJ1-5; size: -; V: TRBV7-8; CDR3: ASSLAREGGLSNQSQH
length: 12; J: TRBJ2-4; size: -; V: TRBV9; CDR3: ASSVDRGPNIQY
length: 11; J: TRBJ2-1; size: -; V: TRBV29-1; CDR3: SVRGGSYNEQF
length: 15; J: TRBJ1-2; size: once; V: TRBV30; CDR3: AWWGVDLKKNNYGYT
length: 13; J: TRBJ1-1; size: -; V: TRBV19; CDR3: ASSPSEGVNTEAF
length: 12; J: TRBJ1-2; size: -; V: TRBV5-6; CDR3: ASSLSGFRGTDT
length: 11; J: TRBJ1-1; size: -; V: TRBV13; CDR3: ASSLRLNTEAF
length: 9; J: TRBJ2-7; size: -; V: TRBV2; CDR3: ASRESYEQY
length: 11; J: TRBJ1-2; size: few; V: TRBV25-1; CDR3: ASIEEGGYGYT
length: 13; J: -; size: few; V: TRBV10-3; CDR3: AISSIPGQDHEQY
length: 13; J: TRBJ2-1; size: -; V: TRBV6-4; CDR3: ASSDQAGTGNEQF
length: 12; J: TRBJ2-3; size: -; V: TRBV19; CDR3: ASGDSRGTDTQY
length: 14; J: TRBJ2-2; size: once; V: TRBV4-3; CDR3: ASSQDGGDSRFELF
length: 12; J: TRBJ1-4; size: -; V: TRBV7-9; CDR3: ASSPQGSLEKLF
length: 11; J: -; size: -; V: TRBV29-1; CDR3: SLDRVWHNEQY
length: 14; J: TRBJ2-2; size: -; V: TRBV7-8; CDR3: ASSPAGTGRTGELF
length: 9; J: TRBJ2-2; size: -; V: TRBV7-8; CDR3: ASSLPGELF
length: 12; J: TRBJ1-4; size: few; V: TRBV10-2; CDR3: ASSETGDNEKLF
length: 11; J: TRBJ1-2; size: -; V: TRBV9; CDR3: ASSVSGNYGYT
length: 8; J: TRBJ2-1; size: -; V: TRBV29-1; CDR3: SVSGNEQF
length: 14; J: TRBJ1-6; size: -; V: TRBV11-2; CDR3: ASSLGASSYNSPLH
length: 13; J: TRBJ1-5; size: -; V: TRBV27; CDR3: ASSPDTYSNQPQH
length: 13; J: TRBJ2-3; size: -; V: TRBV5-1; CDR3: ASSISGGLSDTQY
length: 14; J: TRBJ1-1; size: once; V: TRBV30; CDR3: AWSVRRAGANTEAF
length: 14; J: TRBJ1-6; size: once; V: TRBV5-8; CDR3: ASSQDGDSSNSPLH
length: 13; J: TRBJ2-7; size: -; V: TRBV11-2; CDR3: ASSLGVSTTYEQY
length: 10; J: TRBJ2-1; size: -; V: TRBV6-1; CDR3: ASLRIYNEQF
length: 10; J: TRBJ2-2; size: once; V: TRBV29-1; CDR3: SVETDTGELF
length: 11; J: TRBJ2-7; size: few; V: TRBV6-5; CDR3: ASSKGPAYEQY
length: 12; J: TRBJ1-2; size: -; V: TRBV10-3; CDR3: AISESIVDYGYT
length: 14; J: TRBJ2-2; size: -; V: TRBV5-1; CDR3: ASSLDRVGHRGELF
length: 10; J: TRBJ1-2; size: few; V: TRBV29-1; CDR3: SVGGTGDGYT